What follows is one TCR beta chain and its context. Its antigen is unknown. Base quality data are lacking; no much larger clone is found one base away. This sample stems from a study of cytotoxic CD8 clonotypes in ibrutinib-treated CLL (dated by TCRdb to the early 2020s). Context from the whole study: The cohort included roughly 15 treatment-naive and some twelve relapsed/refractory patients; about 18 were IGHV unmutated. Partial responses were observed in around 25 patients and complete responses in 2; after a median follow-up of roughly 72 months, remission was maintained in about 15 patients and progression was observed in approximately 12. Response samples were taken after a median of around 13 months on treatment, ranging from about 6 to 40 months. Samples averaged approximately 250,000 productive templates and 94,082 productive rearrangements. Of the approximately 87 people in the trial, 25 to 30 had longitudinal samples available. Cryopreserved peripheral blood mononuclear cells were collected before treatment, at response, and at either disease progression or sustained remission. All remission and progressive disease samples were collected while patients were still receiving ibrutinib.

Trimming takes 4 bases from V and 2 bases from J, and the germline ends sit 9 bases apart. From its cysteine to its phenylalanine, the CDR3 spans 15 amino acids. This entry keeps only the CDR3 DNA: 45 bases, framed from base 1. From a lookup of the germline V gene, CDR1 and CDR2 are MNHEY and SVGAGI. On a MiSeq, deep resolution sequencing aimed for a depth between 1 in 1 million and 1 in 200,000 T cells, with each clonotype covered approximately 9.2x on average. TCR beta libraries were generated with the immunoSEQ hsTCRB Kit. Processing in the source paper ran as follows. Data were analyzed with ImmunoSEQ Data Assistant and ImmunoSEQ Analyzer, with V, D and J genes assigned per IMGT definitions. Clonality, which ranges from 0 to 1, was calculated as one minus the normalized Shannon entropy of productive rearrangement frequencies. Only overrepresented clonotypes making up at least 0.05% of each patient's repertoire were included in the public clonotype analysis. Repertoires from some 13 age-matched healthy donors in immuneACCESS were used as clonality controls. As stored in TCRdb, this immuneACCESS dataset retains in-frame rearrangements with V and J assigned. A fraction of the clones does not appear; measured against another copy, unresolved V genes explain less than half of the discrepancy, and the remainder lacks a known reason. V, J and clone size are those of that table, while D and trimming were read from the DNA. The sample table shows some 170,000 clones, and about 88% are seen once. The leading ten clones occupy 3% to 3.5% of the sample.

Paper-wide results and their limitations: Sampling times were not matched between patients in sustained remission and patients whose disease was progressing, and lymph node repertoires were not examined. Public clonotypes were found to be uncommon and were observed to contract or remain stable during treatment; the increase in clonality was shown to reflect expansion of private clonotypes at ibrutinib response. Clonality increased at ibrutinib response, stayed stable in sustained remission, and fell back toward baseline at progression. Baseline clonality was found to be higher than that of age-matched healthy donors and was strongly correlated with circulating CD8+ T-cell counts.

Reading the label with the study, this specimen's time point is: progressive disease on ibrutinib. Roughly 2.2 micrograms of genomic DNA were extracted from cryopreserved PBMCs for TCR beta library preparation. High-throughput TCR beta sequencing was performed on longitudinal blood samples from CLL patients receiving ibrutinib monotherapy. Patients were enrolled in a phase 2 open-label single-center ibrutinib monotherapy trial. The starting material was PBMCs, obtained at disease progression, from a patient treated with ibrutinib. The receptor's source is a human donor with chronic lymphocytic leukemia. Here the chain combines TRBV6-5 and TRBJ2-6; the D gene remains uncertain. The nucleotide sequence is TGTGCCAGCAGTTTGCGAGAGACTGGGGCCAACGTCCTGACTTTC. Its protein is CASSLRETGANVLTF.